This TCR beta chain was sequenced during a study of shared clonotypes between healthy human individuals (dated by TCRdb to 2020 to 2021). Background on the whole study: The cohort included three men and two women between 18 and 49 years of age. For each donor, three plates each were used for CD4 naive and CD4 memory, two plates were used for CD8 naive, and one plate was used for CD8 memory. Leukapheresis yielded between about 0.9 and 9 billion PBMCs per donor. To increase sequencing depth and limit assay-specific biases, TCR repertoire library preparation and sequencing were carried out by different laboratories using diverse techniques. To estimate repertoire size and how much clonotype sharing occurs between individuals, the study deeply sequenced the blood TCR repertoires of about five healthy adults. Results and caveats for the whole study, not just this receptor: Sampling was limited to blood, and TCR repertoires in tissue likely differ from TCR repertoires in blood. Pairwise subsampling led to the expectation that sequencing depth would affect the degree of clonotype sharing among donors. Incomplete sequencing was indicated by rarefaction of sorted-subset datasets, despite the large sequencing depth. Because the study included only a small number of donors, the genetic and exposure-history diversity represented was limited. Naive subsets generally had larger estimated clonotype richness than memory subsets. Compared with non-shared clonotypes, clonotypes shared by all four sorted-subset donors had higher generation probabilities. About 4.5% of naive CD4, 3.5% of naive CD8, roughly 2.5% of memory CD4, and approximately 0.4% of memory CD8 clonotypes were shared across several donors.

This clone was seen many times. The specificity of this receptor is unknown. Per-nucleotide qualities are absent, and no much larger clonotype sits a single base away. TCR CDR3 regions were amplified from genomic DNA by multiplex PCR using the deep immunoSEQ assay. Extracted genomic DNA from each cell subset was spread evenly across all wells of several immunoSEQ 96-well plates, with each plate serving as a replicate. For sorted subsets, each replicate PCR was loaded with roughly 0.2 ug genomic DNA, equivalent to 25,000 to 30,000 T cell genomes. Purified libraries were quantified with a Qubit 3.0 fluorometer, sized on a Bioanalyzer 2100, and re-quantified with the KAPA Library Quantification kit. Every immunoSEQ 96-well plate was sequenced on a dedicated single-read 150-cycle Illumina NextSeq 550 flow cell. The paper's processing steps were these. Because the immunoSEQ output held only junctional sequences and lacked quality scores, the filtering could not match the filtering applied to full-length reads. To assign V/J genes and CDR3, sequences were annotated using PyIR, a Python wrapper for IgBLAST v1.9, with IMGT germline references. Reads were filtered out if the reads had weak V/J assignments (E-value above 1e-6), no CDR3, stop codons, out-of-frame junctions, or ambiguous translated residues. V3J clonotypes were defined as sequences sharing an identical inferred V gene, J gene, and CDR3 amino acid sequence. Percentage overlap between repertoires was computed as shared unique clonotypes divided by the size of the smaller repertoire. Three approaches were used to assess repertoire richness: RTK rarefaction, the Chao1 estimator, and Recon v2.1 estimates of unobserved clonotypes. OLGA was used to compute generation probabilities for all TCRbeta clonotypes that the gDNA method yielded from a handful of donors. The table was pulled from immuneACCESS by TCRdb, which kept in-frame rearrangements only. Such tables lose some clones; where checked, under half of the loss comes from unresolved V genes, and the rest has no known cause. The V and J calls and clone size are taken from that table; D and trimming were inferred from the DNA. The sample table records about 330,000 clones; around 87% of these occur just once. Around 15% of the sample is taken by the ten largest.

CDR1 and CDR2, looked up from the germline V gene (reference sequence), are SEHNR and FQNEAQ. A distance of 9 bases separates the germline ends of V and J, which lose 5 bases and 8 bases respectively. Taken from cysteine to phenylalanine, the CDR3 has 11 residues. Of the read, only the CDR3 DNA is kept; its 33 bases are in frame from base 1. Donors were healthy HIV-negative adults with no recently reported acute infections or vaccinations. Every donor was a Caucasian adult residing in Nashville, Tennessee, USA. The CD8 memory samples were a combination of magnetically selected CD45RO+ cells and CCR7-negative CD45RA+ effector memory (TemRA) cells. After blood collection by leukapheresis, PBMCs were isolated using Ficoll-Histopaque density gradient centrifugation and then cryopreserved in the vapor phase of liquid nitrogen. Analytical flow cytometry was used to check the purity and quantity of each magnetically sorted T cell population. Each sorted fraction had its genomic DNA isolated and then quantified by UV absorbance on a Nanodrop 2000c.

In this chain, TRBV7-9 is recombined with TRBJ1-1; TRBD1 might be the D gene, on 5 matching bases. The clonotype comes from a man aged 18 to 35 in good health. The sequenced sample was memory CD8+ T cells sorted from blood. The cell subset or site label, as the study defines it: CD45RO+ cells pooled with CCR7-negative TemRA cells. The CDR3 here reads CASSIRDEAFF. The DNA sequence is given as TGTGCCAGCAGCATCCGGGACGAAGCTTTCTTT.